These T cell receptor beta chains were read from a single sample in a study of blood T cell repertoires in COVID-19. Clones were sequenced by immunoSEQ multiplex PCR, and TCRdb holds only the in-frame ones, with some missing. The sample contains just under 50,000 clones, about 79% of which appear only once. The source material was peripheral blood. These receptors all come from a human donor in a cohort sampled during active COVID-19. CDR3s include the opening cysteine and the closing phenylalanine or tryptophan. The order of the fields is V gene, J gene, CDR3 protein.

v_call: TRBV28; j_call: TRBJ2-7; cdr3_aa: CASRPTGIRGEQYF
v_call: TRBV5-1; j_call: TRBJ2-7; cdr3_aa: CASSLGTSGGGDEQYF
v_call: TRBV7-9; j_call: TRBJ2-2; cdr3_aa: CASSWGEHINTGELFF
v_call: TRBV7-9; j_call: TRBJ1-4; cdr3_aa: CASAGQGVEKLFF
v_call: TRBV4-1; j_call: TRBJ2-7; cdr3_aa: CASSQQGLGSYEQYF
v_call: TRBV2; j_call: TRBJ1-5; cdr3_aa: CASREDRGNQPQHF
v_call: TRBV4-2; j_call: TRBJ2-2; cdr3_aa: CASSLDRATGELFF
v_call: TRBV24-1; j_call: TRBJ1-2; cdr3_aa: CATRPGQGTYGYTF
v_call: TRBV2; j_call: TRBJ2-1; cdr3_aa: CASSERQYNEQFF
v_call: TRBV5-6; j_call: TRBJ2-7; cdr3_aa: CASSRGTSGSYEQYF
v_call: TRBV5-4; j_call: TRBJ2-1; cdr3_aa: CASSASGNGRGEQFF
v_call: TRBV7-9; j_call: TRBJ1-1; cdr3_aa: CASSFSVNTEAFF
v_call: TRBV10-3; j_call: TRBJ2-7; cdr3_aa: CAISDLGQPIFEQYF
v_call: TRBV7-2; j_call: TRBJ2-2; cdr3_aa: CASSSFRSGTGELFF
v_call: TRBV14; j_call: TRBJ2-1; cdr3_aa: CASSDKSSPYNEQFF
v_call: TRBV7-9; j_call: TRBJ2-1; cdr3_aa: CASSSRLAGSYNEQFF
v_call: TRBV5-1; j_call: TRBJ1-2; cdr3_aa: CASSAGTAGYTF
v_call: TRBV5-6; j_call: TRBJ2-2; cdr3_aa: CASSLRRTGVNTGELFF
v_call: TRBV14; j_call: TRBJ2-5; cdr3_aa: CASSPRTGGGETQYF
v_call: TRBV15; j_call: TRBJ2-2; cdr3_aa: CATSRDRANTGELFF
v_call: TRBV19; j_call: TRBJ2-1; cdr3_aa: CASRNDRTPYNEQFF
v_call: TRBV29-1; j_call: TRBJ2-5; cdr3_aa: CSVERLLVQETQYF
v_call: TRBV7-9; j_call: TRBJ2-5; cdr3_aa: CASSPDRVQETQYF
v_call: TRBV3-1/TRBV3-2; j_call: TRBJ2-1; cdr3_aa: CASSQGSAGANEQFF
v_call: TRBV28; j_call: TRBJ1-4; cdr3_aa: CASSGSGLGEKLFF
v_call: TRBV7-3; j_call: TRBJ2-1; cdr3_aa: CASSLTSGSNEQFF
v_call: TRBV9; j_call: TRBJ1-2; cdr3_aa: CASSVDEGALGYTF
v_call: TRBV19; j_call: TRBJ1-2; cdr3_aa: CASSPQTGASANYGYTF
v_call: TRBV7-2; j_call: TRBJ2-3; cdr3_aa: CASSLAGGGSDTQYF
v_call: TRBV7-9; j_call: TRBJ2-1; cdr3_aa: CASSPSASGRRNEQFF
v_call: TRBV7-9; j_call: TRBJ2-5; cdr3_aa: CASSPDRYQETQYF
v_call: TRBV12-3/TRBV12-4; j_call: TRBJ2-2; cdr3_aa: CASPTANTGELFF
v_call: TRBV28; j_call: TRBJ2-2; cdr3_aa: CASSLARDPTGELFF
v_call: TRBV6-5; j_call: TRBJ2-1; cdr3_aa: CASSYTGLAGANEQFF
v_call: TRBV15; j_call: TRBJ2-3; cdr3_aa: CATSRGTSATQYF
v_call: TRBV7-9; j_call: TRBJ2-5; cdr3_aa: CASSLGLAGVSETQYF
v_call: TRBV18; j_call: TRBJ2-5; cdr3_aa: CASSPTQGKETQYF
v_call: TRBV21-1; j_call: TRBJ2-7; cdr3_aa: CASSTETVPTYEQYF
v_call: TRBV29-1; j_call: TRBJ1-4; cdr3_aa: CSVGLGQSGNEKLFF
v_call: TRBV10-2; j_call: TRBJ1-1; cdr3_aa: CASRGRDRGSRMVGGRKNTEAFF
v_call: TRBV15; j_call: TRBJ2-1; cdr3_aa: CATSRDLRDSYNEQFF
v_call: TRBV5-1; j_call: TRBJ1-1; cdr3_aa: CASSLGQGASTEAFF
v_call: TRBV2; j_call: TRBJ2-2; cdr3_aa: CASKGVAGAGELFF
v_call: TRBV28; j_call: TRBJ2-3; cdr3_aa: CASSPSTLLTTDTQYF
v_call: TRBV5-1; j_call: TRBJ1-2; cdr3_aa: CASSLERVGGYTF
v_call: TRBV6-2/TRBV6-3; j_call: TRBJ1-1; cdr3_aa: CASSYLRTGMNTEAFF
v_call: TRBV28; j_call: TRBJ2-1; cdr3_aa: CASSLDMVAPNSYNEQFF
v_call: TRBV3-1/TRBV3-2; j_call: TRBJ2-1; cdr3_aa: CASSHGLAANEQFF
v_call: TRBV6-2/TRBV6-3; j_call: TRBJ2-2; cdr3_aa: CASSPHTSGALGGELFF
v_call: TRBV18; j_call: TRBJ2-2; cdr3_aa: CASSPGIVRLNTGELFF
v_call: TRBV20-1; j_call: TRBJ1-1; cdr3_aa: CSASGALIAEAFF
v_call: TRBV6-5; j_call: TRBJ2-1; cdr3_aa: CASSYSRDRGGNEQFF
v_call: TRBV30; j_call: TRBJ2-3; cdr3_aa: CAWILADTQYF
v_call: TRBV5-1; j_call: TRBJ2-7; cdr3_aa: CASRLGTSGYEQYF
v_call: TRBV5-5; j_call: TRBJ2-3; cdr3_aa: CASSASSAGTDTQYF
v_call: TRBV7-9; j_call: TRBJ1-2; cdr3_aa: CASSSTDGNYGYTF
v_call: TRBV5-1; j_call: TRBJ1-2; cdr3_aa: CASSQRTGDNYGYTF